One and the same sample provided the 25 T cell receptor beta chains below, sequenced in a study of blood T cell repertoires in COVID-19. Produced via immunoSEQ multiplex PCR; TCRdb's table is partial and in-frame only. The sample lists fewer than 200,000 clones, roughly 80% occurring once. Sequencing was carried out using PBMCs or T cells enriched from blood (not recorded which). These receptors all stem from a man aged 50 to 60 who had recovered from COVID-19.

The chain uses TRBV7-8 and TRBJ2-3; TRBD2 is a possible D gene (6 bases). The CDR3 is 14 residues long. V lost 2 bases and J lost 7, with 13 bases in between. The V gene's germline CDR1 is SGHVS and CDR2 FQNEAQ. CDR3 DNA sequence: TGTGCCAGCAGCTTAAGTGGAGGGACGAATACGCAGTATTTT. Its translation: CASSLSGGTNTQYF.

CDR3 loop: CASSQIRTGVNTEAFF. CDR3 bases: TGTGCCAGCAGCCAGATTAGGACGGGAGTGAACACTGAAGCTTTCTTT. The chain is built from TRBV4-2 and TRBJ1-1, with D unresolved. The CDR3 totals 16 residues. The V and J ends lost 3 bases and 0 bases respectively, with 14 bases between them. CDR1 LGHNA and CDR2 YNFKEQ come from the germline V gene.

The chain links TRBV6-1 to TRBJ1-2; 9 bases are shared with TRBD1. Unmatched junction bases numbered 4, after V lost 1 base and J lost 7 bases. CDR3 size: 14 residues. In germline, CDR1 is MNHNS, CDR2 SASEGT. The DNA of the CDR3 is TGTGCCAGCAGTGAAGGGACAGGGGTGAGTGGCTACACCTTC. The encoded protein is CASSEGTGVSGYTF.

This clone came up a few times. The genes are TRBV6-5 and TRBJ1-2; the D gene is possibly TRBD1 (6 bases). This CDR3 spans 15 amino acids. The V gene's germline CDR1 is MNHEY and CDR2 SVGAGI. V was clipped by 0 bases and J by 5 bases, with 13 bases between them. The CDR3 coding sequence is TGTGCCAGCAGTTACTCATCCTCCACAGGGTATGGCTACACCTTC. Translation: CASSYSSSTGYGYTF.

This clone was picked up a small number of times. This rearrangement joins TRBV2 to TRBJ1-2, with D possibly TRBD1 on 5 matching bases. From germline, CDR1 is SNHLY and CDR2 FYNNEI. The CDR3 covers 13 residues. Trimming took 8 bases from V and 1 from J, leaving 11 bases between them. Here the CDR3 DNA reads TGTGCCAGCTCCAGGGCAGTTAACTATGGCTACACCTTC. Translation gives CASSRAVNYGYTF. The full variable domain, its missing parts supplied by reference TRBV2 and TRBJ1-2, is EPEVTQTPSHQVTQMGQEVILRCVPISNHLYFYWYRQILGQKVEFLVSFYNNEISEKSEIFDDQFSVERPDGSNFTLKIRSTKLEDSAMYFCASSRAVNYGYTFGSGTRLTVV.

CDR3 nucleotides: TGTGCCAGCAGCTTGGAGGGGAGATATGGCTACACCTTC. Translating it yields CASSLEGRYGYTF. The chain joins TRBV13 to TRBJ1-2, with D possibly being TRBD1 (5 bases). Germline CDR1 PRHDT, CDR2 FYEKMQ (reference sequence). Between the trimmed V and J ends, which lost 3 bases and 5 bases, there was a span of 10 bases. CDR3 length: 13 residues. Supplemented by reference TRBV13 and TRBJ1-2, the full variable domain reads AAGVIQSPRHLIKEKRETATLKCYPIPRHDTVYWYQQGPGQDPQFLISFYEKMQSDKGSIPDRFSAQQFSDYHSELNMSSLELGDSALYFCASSLEGRYGYTFGSGTRLTVV.

This sequence joins TRBV7-9 and TRBJ2-3, with a possible D match to TRBD1 (6 bases). Trimming shortened V by 5 bases and J by 2 bases, and 14 bases separated the two germline ends. The germline V gene encodes CDR1 SEHNR and CDR2 FQNEAQ (reference sequence). This CDR3 is 15 amino acids long. CDR3 DNA: TGTGCCAGCAGCCCACAGGGTTTTTCCACAGATACGCAGTATTTT. It specifies CASSPQGFSTDTQYF.

V and J are TRBV11-2 and TRBJ2-7, with TRBD2 matching 8 bases. The germline CDR1 and CDR2 sequences are SGHAT and FQNNGV. With 5 bases clipped from V and 6 bases from J, the junction kept 6 bases outside the gene matches. The CDR3 is made up of 13 amino acids. CDR3 region: CASSTGLASEQYF. CDR3 nucleotides: TGTGCCAGCAGCACCGGACTAGCCAGCGAGCAGTACTTC.

CDR3 in amino acids: CASSQPGETQYF. In DNA, the CDR3 is TGCGCCAGCAGCCAGCCGGGAGAGACCCAGTACTTC. The rearrangement uses TRBV5-1 and TRBJ2-5; D remains ambiguous. Germline values: CDR1 SGHRS, CDR2 YFSETQ. The CDR3 length is 12 residues. V was clipped by 4 bases and J by 4 bases, with 8 bases between them.

The chain has TRBV5-1 and TRBJ2-3; 8 positions agree with TRBD2. This CDR3 is built from 15 residues. From germline, CDR1 is SGHRS and CDR2 YFSETQ. V dropped 7 bases and J dropped 2; count of bases not matched to a gene: 9. CDR3 region: CASSLRGANTDTQYF. CDR3 bases: TGCGCCAGCTCGCTGCGGGGGGCTAACACAGATACGCAGTATTTT.

The V and J genes are TRBV18 and TRBJ1-1; D perhaps matches TRBD1 (5 bases). Germline V gene sequence: CDR1 KGHSH, CDR2 LQKENI. CDR3 size: 15 residues. V lost 1 base and J 10 bases, leaving 19 bases between the germline ends. CDR3 coding DNA: TGTGCCAGCTCACCACTGGGGGGGGTCCACCCTAGAGCTTTCTTT. Amino acids: CASSPLGGVHPRAFF.

This clone was observed a handful of times. The chain links TRBV12-3 or TRBV12-4 to TRBJ1-1, with no clear D. This CDR3 is built from 13 residues. V was pared by 5 bases and J by 1 base, with 8 bases between. CDR3 DNA sequence: TGTGCCAGCAGTCTACAGAGGAACACTGAAGCTTTCTTT. Amino acids: CASSLQRNTEAFF.

The chain combines TRBV19 with TRBJ2-1, with D perhaps matching TRBD1 (5 bases). Per the germline V gene, CDR1 is LNHDA and CDR2 is SQIVND (reference sequence). Trimming left V 4 bases short and J 4 bases short, with 20 bases between. The CDR3 is made up of 17 amino acids. This chain's CDR3 is CASSTLASGQAYNEQFF. Written as DNA, the CDR3 is TGTGCCAGTAGTACCCTGGCCTCAGGGCAAGCATACAATGAGCAGTTCTTC.

This chain joins TRBV2 and TRBJ1-4; TRBD1 agrees at 8 bases. After removal of 4 bases from V and 2 bases from J, the junction contained 6 bases not matched to a gene. The CDR3 contains 16 residues. CDR1 is SNHLY, CDR2 FYNNEI, per germline. CDR3 bases: TGTGCCAGCAGTGTTCAGGGGGCCAGGACTAATGAAAAACTGTTTTTT. Translated, it gives CASSVQGARTNEKLFF.

The J gene is TRBJ1-5, the V gene TRBV3-1 (or the pseudogene TRBV3-2); D uncertain. The length of the CDR3 is 13 residues. In germline, CDR1 is LGHDT, CDR2 YNNKEL (reference sequence). V was cut by 3 bases and J by 9 bases, with 12 bases left in between. The CDR3 region is CASSQTTSGPQHF. CDR3 bases: TGTGCCAGCAGCCAGACCACATCAGGGCCCCAGCATTTT.

The V and J genes are TRBV10-3 and TRBJ1-2; 7 bases map to TRBD1. This CDR3 spans 13 amino acids. The trim removed 6 bases at V and 6 bases at J, leaving 7 bases unmatched. Germline lookup yields CDR1 ENHRY and CDR2 SYGVKD. The CDR3 protein is CAIRDDRAHGYTF. Written as DNA, the CDR3 is TGTGCCATCAGGGATGACAGGGCCCATGGCTACACCTTC.

This chain joins TRBV4-1 and TRBJ1-2, with 8 bases matching TRBD1. From germline, CDR1 is MGHRA and CDR2 YSYEKL. Trimming removed 1 base from V and 8 bases from J; junction bases left unmatched: 15. The CDR3 contains 17 residues. The DNA of the CDR3 is TGCGCCAGCAGCCAAGTGCCGGCAGGGGGCGGTAGAGGGGGCTACACCTTC. It codes for CASSQVPAGGGRGGYTF.

The chain uses TRBV28 and TRBJ1-5; tentatively, D is TRBD1 (6 bases). The CDR3 covers 13 residues. The ends were cut back, 6 bases at V and 8 bases at J, with 14 bases in the middle. The germline V gene has CDR1 MDHEN and CDR2 SYDVKM. This CDR3 is CASSPQGRKPQHF. DNA of the CDR3: TGTGCCAGCAGCCCACAGGGCAGGAAGCCCCAGCATTTT.

The V call is TRBV5-1, the J call TRBJ2-5; 7 positions agree with TRBD1. Germline V gives CDR1 SGHRS, CDR2 YFSETQ. J was trimmed by 2 bases and V by 7 bases; bases with no gene match: 5. The CDR3 runs to 13 residues. Here the CDR3 DNA reads TGCGCCAGCCGACAGGGTCTTCAAGAGACCCAGTACTTC. It specifies CASRQGLQETQYF.

The chain joins TRBV6-2 or TRBV6-3 to TRBJ1-2, with 7 bases matching TRBD1. The CDR3 covers 14 residues. V lost 4 bases to trimming and J lost 4 bases; unmatched junction nucleotides: 6. Germline values: CDR1 MNHEY, CDR2 SVGEGT. CDR3 sequence: CASSLTTGPYGYTF. CDR3 bases: TGTGCCAGCAGTTTAACGACAGGGCCCTATGGCTACACCTTC.

The chain couples TRBV6-4 to TRBJ2-2, with 8 bases matching TRBD1. Germline loops: CDR1 MRHNA, CDR2 SNTAGT. CDR3 size: 14 residues. V was clipped by 7 bases and J by 7 bases; unmatched bases: 8. The CDR3 coding sequence is TGTGCCAGCACTCCAGGGGGCGAACACGGGGAGCTGTTTTTT. Protein product: CASTPGGEHGELFF.

V is TRBV7-2 and J is TRBJ2-2; 8 bases are shared with TRBD2. Unmatched junction bases numbered 10, after V lost 0 bases and J lost 4 bases. The CDR3 is 18 residues long. Germline-derived CDR1 and CDR2 are SGHTA and FQGNSA. The CDR3 region is CASSLAVPSGGFTGELFF. The CDR3 coding sequence is TGTGCCAGCAGCTTAGCGGTACCCAGCGGGGGTTTCACCGGGGAGCTGTTTTTT. The full variable domain, its missing parts supplied by reference TRBV7-2 and TRBJ2-2, is GAGVSQSPSNKVTEKGKDVELRCDPISGHTALYWYRQSLGQGLEFLIYFQGNSAPDKSGLPSDRFSAERTGGSVSTLTIQRTQQEDSAVYLCASSLAVPSGGFTGELFFGEGSRLTVL.

This chain joins TRBV12-3 or TRBV12-4 and TRBJ2-7; D may be TRBD1 (6 bases). Deletions cut 6 bases from V and 1 base from J, with 10 bases between. The CDR3 runs to 13 residues. The CDR3 spells CASSLQGSYEQYF. In DNA, the CDR3 is TGTGCCAGCAGCTTACAGGGTTCCTACGAGCAGTACTTC.

The chain combines TRBV5-5 with TRBJ2-5; TRBD2 matches 12 bases. This CDR3 has 18 amino acids. Germline trimming cut 0 bases from V and 3 bases from J; bases unmatched to any gene: 9. Per germline, CDR1 SGHKS and CDR2 YYEKEE (reference sequence). CDR3 residues: CASSLDTSGGPLKETQYF. The CDR3 nucleotides read TGTGCCAGCAGCTTGGATACTAGCGGGGGGCCGCTTAAAGAGACCCAGTACTTC.

The chain couples TRBV5-1 to TRBJ1-2; a possible D gene is TRBD1 (5 bases). The CDR3 is 14 amino acids. Germline CDR1 reads SGHRS; CDR2 reads YFSETQ. The ends were cut back, 4 bases at V and 1 base at J, with 11 bases in the middle. The CDR3 sequence: CASSPPGINYGYTF. For the CDR3, the DNA is TGCGCCAGCAGCCCACCAGGGATTAACTATGGCTACACCTTC.